The 15 T cell receptor beta chains below were found in one sample sequenced in a study of cytomegalovirus exposure and HLA in healthy donors. PCR was performed using 60 Vbeta and 13 Jbeta primers. Profiled with immunoSEQ multiplex PCR; TCRdb holds only in-frame clones, not every one. Of just over 200,000 clones in the sample, roughly three quarters were seen once. Material for sequencing was PBMCs. All receptors derive from a man aged 45-65 years in good health and CMV-seronegative.

The chain recombines TRBV28 with TRBJ1-1; D uncertain. V lost 2 bases, J lost 3 bases, and 10 bases lay in between. The CDR3 is 14 residues long. Germline V gene sequence: CDR1 MDHEN, CDR2 SYDVKM. CDR3 in amino acids: CASSLATTYTEAFF. The CDR3 DNA sequence: TGTGCCAGCAGTTTAGCTACTACCTACACTGAAGCTTTCTTT.

V and J are TRBV5-1 and TRBJ1-4; TRBD1 aligns across 9 bases. This CDR3 has 14 amino acids. In germline, CDR1 is SGHRS, CDR2 YFSETQ. With 3 bases clipped from V and 8 bases from J, the junction kept 5 bases outside the gene matches. DNA of the CDR3: TGCGCCAGCAGCTGGGGGGACAGGGACGAAAAACTGTTTTTT. Protein: CASSWGDRDEKLFF.

This chain links TRBV7-9 with TRBJ2-7, with TRBD2 identical over 8 bases. CDR3 length equals 16 residues. The germline gives CDR1 SEHNR, CDR2 FQNEAQ (reference sequence). J was trimmed by 3 bases and V by 3 bases; bases with no gene match: 10. Here the CDR3 DNA reads TGTGCCAGCAGCTTCATTTCGGTAGCGGGGAACTACGAGCAGTACTTC. This gives the protein CASSFISVAGNYEQYF.

Written as DNA, the CDR3 is TGCAGCTTCCGCGCGGGCATCTACGAGCAGTACTTC. Its protein is CSFRAGIYEQYF. The J gene is TRBJ2-5, the V gene TRBV29-1; weak D call: TRBD2 (5 bases). The J call may be mistaken, given a closer DNA end match to TRBJ2-7. The CDR3 loop spans 12 amino acids. CDR1 and CDR2 (germline): SQVTM, ANQGSEA.

The CDR3 region has the DNA TGTGCCAGCAGTTTAGGCGGGTCGGGAGCTGGAAACACCATATATTTT. Its translation: CASSLGGSGAGNTIYF. The V call is TRBV28, the J call TRBJ1-3; D ambiguous. V was clipped by 2 bases and J by 2 bases, with 13 bases between them. Germline V CDR1 and CDR2: MDHEN, SYDVKM. This CDR3 spans 16 amino acids.

This clone was counted a few times. The CDR3 DNA is TGCGCCAGCAGCCCGGGGGGCAATCAGCCCCAGCATTTT. Translation gives CASSPGGNQPQHF. V and J are TRBV5-1 and TRBJ1-5, with D possibly matching TRBD1 (5 bases). CDR3 length: 13 amino acids. Trimming took 4 bases from V and 2 from J, leaving 7 bases between them. Germline V lookup: CDR1 SGHRS, CDR2 YFSETQ.

The chain uses TRBV5-1 and TRBJ1-1; TRBD1 is a possible D gene (5 bases). This CDR3 comprises 16 residues. The V end lost 0 bases, the J end lost 2 bases, and 14 bases lay between the germline ends. CDR1 is SGHRS and CDR2 is YFSETQ in the germline V gene. The CDR3 sequence: CASSLGDSVGNTEAFF. DNA of the CDR3: TGCGCCAGCAGCTTGGGGGACTCCGTTGGCAACACTGAAGCTTTCTTT. The full variable domain, rest sourced from reference TRBV5-1 and TRBJ1-1, is KAGVTQTPRYLIKTRGQQVTLSCSPISGHRSVSWYQQTPGQGLQFLFEYFSETQRNKGNFPGRFSGRQFSNSRSEMNVSTLELGDSALYLCASSLGDSVGNTEAFFGQGTRLTVV.

Written as DNA, the CDR3 is TGTGCCAGCAGTGGCCCTAGTGCCGGGACAGGGGAATACGAGCAGTACTTC. This codes for CASSGPSAGTGEYEQYF. V gene TRBV2 combines with J gene TRBJ2-7, with 10 bases identical to TRBD1. The V and J ends lost 4 bases and 4 bases, in that order; junction bases with no gene match: 13. Germline loops: CDR1 SNHLY, CDR2 FYNNEI. The CDR3 has 17 residues.

The CDR3 reads CAWSLGTGDQPQHF. DNA for the CDR3: TGTGCCTGGAGTCTTGGGACAGGGGATCAGCCCCAGCATTTT. The chain links TRBV30 to TRBJ1-5; 10 nucleotides match TRBD1. The CDR3 is 14 amino acids. From germline, CDR1 is GTSNPN and CDR2 SVGIG (reference sequence). J was trimmed by 5 bases and V by 2 bases; bases with no gene match: 3.

The chain recombines TRBV5-1 with TRBJ2-7, with 7 nucleotides matching TRBD1. The germline gives CDR1 SGHRS, CDR2 YFSETQ. This CDR3 region has 14 residues. After removal of 5 bases from V and 6 bases from J, the junction contained 11 bases not matched to a gene. CDR3 bases: TGCGCCAGCAGTACCGGGACAGCCTCTATCGAGCAGTACTTC. Protein sequence: CASSTGTASIEQYF.

The chain links TRBV6-5 to TRBJ1-5, with D possibly being TRBD1 (5 bases). V lost 4 bases and J 6 bases, leaving 10 bases between the germline ends. Germline V gives CDR1 MNHEY, CDR2 SVGAGI. The CDR3 contains 13 residues. CDR3 nucleotide sequence: TGTGCCAGCAGTTTGGACATCACTCAGCCCCAGCATTTT. Encoded protein: CASSLDITQPQHF.

The chain is built from TRBV5-1 and TRBJ2-7; 9 bases align to TRBD1. The CDR3 consists of 14 residues. Germline lookup yields CDR1 SGHRS and CDR2 YFSETQ. V lost 4 bases and J lost 5; bases outside the gene matches: 7. CDR3 amino acids: CASSPGTGRNEQYF. The CDR3, as DNA: TGCGCCAGCAGCCCCGGGACAGGGAGAAACGAGCAGTACTTC.

This chain's CDR3 is CASSASGANVLTF. The DNA for the CDR3 is TGTGCCAGCAGTGCTAGCGGGGCCAACGTCCTGACTTTC. The genes are TRBV2 and TRBJ2-6; tentatively, D is TRBD2 (5 bases). Per the germline V gene, CDR1 is SNHLY and CDR2 is FYNNEI. With 4 bases removed from V and 4 bases from J, the gap between germline ends came to 5 bases. The CDR3 loop spans 13 amino acids.

The V and J genes are TRBV6-1 and TRBJ2-1, with 8 nucleotides matching TRBD1. The germline V gene encodes CDR1 MNHNS and CDR2 SASEGT. Trimming took 1 base from V and 8 from J; bases not matched to a gene: 7. CDR3 length: 15 residues. Written as DNA, the CDR3 is TGTGCCAGCAGTGAAGTGGCGGCAGGGGGCGATGAGCAGTTCTTC. This codes for CASSEVAAGGDEQFF.

The genes are TRBV5-1 and TRBJ2-1; D possibly corresponds to TRBD2 (5 bases). Trimming cost V 4 bases and J 9 bases, with 8 bases left between them. Germline CDR1 and CDR2: SGHRS and YFSETQ. The CDR3 is 11 amino acids. The CDR3: CASSGEGEQFF. CDR3 DNA: TGCGCCAGCAGCGGCGAGGGTGAGCAGTTCTTC.